The sequence of this T cell receptor (beta chain) was determined in a study of immune evolution from preneoplasia to lung adenocarcinoma. A word on this clone: Its antigen is still unknown.

Findings and limits, study-wide: Top clone share appeared to fall from AAH through AIS, MIA, adenocarcinoma.

Profiled with immunoSEQ multiplex PCR; TCRdb holds only in-frame clones, not every one. The sample records 13,000 to 15,000 clones, approximately 85% being singletons. Germline CDR1 LNHDA, CDR2 SQIVND (reference sequence). The CDR3 runs to 11 residues. The V end lost 7 bases, the J end lost 7 bases, and 7 bases lay between the germline ends. Input material: FFPE lung adenocarcinoma in situ tissue. The sequence was collected from an older donor with lung adenocarcinoma. The rearrangement uses TRBV19 and TRBJ1-4; D remains unclear. CDR3 sequence: CASKSGEKLFF. The CDR3 DNA follows: TGTGCCAGTAAAAGTGGTGAAAAACTGTTTTTT.